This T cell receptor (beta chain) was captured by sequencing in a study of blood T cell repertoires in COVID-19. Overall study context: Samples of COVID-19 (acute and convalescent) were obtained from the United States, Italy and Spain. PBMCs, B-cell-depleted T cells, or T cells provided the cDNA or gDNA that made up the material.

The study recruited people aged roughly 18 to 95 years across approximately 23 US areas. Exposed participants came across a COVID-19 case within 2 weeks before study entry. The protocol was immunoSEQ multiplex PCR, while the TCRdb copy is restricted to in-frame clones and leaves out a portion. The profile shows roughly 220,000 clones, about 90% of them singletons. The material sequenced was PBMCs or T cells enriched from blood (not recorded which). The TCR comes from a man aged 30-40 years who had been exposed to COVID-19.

The DNA for the CDR3 is TGTGCCAGCAGCTTAAGTGGGAGGAATTCACCCCTCCACTTT. This translates into CASSLSGRNSPLHF. This sequence joins TRBV11-3 and TRBJ1-6; D call uncertain. Germline V CDR1 and CDR2: SGHNT, YENEEA. The CDR3 loop spans 14 amino acids. V was cut by 2 bases and J by 7 bases, with 9 bases left in between.